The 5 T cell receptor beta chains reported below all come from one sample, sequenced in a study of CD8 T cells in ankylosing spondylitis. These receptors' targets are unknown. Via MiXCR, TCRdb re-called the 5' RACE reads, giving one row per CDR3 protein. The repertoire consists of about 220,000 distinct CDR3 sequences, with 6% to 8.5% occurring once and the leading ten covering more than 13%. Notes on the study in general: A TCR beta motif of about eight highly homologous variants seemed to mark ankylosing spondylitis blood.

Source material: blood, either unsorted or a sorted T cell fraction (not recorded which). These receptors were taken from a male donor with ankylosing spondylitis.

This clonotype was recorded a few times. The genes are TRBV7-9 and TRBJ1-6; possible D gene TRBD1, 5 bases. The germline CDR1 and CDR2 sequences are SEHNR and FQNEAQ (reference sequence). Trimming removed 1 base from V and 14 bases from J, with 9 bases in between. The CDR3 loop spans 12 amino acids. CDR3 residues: CASSLEPTALHF. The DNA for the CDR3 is TGTGCCAGCAGCTTAGAGCCGACAGCCCTCCACTTT.

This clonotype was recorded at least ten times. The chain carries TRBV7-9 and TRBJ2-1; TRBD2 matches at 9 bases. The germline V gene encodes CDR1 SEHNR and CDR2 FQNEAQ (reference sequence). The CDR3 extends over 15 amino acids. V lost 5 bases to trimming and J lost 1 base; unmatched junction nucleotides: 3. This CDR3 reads CASSALAGSYNEQFF. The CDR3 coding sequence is TGTGCCAGCAGCGCCCTAGCGGGATCCTACAATGAGCAGTTCTTC.

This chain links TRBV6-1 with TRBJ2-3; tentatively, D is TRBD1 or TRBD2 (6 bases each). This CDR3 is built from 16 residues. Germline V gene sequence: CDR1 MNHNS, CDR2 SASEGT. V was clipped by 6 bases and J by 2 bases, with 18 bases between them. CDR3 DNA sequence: TGTGCCAGCAGGCCCGTAGGGGGACTCAACACAGATACGCAGTATTTT. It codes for CASRPVGGLNTDTQYF.

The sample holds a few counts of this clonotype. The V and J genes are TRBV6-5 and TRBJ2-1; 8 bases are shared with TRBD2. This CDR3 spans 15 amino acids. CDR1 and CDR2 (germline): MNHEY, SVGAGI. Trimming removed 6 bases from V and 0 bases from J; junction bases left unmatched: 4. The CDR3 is CASRYRGGSYNEQFF. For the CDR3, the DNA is TGTGCCAGCAGATATCGGGGGGGCTCCTACAATGAGCAGTTCTTC.

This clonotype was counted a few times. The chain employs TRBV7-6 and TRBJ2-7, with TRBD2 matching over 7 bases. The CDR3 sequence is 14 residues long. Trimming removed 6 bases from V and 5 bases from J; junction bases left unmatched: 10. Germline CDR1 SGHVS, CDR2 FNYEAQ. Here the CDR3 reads CASSHYAGDHEQYF. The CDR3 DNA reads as TGTGCCAGCAGTCATTATGCGGGGGATCACGAGCAGTACTTC.